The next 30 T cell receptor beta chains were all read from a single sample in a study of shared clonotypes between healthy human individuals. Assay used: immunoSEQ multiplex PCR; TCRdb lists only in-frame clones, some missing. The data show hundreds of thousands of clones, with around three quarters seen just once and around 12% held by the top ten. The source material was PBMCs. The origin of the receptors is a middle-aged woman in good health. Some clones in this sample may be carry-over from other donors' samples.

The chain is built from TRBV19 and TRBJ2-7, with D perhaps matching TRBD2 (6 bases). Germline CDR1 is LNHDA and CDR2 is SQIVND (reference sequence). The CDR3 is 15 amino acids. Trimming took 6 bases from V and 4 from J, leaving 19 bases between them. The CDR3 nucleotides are TGTGCCAGTAGCCGAGGGACTGCCCTAGGATACGAGCAGTACTTC. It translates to CASSRGTALGYEQYF.

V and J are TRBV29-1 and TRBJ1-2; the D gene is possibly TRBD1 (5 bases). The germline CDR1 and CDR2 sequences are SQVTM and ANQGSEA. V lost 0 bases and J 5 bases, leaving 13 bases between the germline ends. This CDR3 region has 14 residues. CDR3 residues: CSVEDRGAPYGYTF. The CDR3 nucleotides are TGCAGCGTTGAAGATCGCGGGGCGCCGTATGGCTACACCTTC.

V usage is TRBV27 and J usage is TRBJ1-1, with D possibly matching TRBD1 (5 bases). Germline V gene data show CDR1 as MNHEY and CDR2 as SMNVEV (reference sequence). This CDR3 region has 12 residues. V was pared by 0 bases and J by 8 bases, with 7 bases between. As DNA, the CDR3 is TGTGCCAGCAGTTTATCTCAGGGCGAAGCTTTCTTT. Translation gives CASSLSQGEAFF.

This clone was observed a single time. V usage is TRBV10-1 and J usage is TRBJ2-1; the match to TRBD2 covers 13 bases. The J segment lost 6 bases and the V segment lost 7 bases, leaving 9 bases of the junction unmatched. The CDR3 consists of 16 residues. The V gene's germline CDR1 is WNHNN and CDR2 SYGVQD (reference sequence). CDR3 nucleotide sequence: TGCGCCAGCAAGACTAGGACTAGCGGGAGATCCAATGAGCAGTTCTTC. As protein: CASKTRTSGRSNEQFF.

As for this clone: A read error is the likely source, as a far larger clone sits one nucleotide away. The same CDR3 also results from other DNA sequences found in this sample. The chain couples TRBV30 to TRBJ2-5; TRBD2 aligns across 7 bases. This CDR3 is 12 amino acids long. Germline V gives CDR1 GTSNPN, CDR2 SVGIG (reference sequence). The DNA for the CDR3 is TGTGCTTGGAGCCCCGGGGGGGAGACCCAGTACTTC. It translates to CAWSPGGETQYF.

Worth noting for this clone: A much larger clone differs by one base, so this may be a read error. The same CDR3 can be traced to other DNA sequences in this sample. The CDR3 region is CAWRLAGVDTQYF. The CDR3 bases are TGTGCCTGGAGGCTAGCGGGAGTAGATACGCAGTATTTC. This chain links TRBV30 with TRBJ2-3, with 10 nucleotides matching TRBD2. CDR3 length equals 13 residues. Germline lookup yields CDR1 GTSNPN and CDR2 SVGIG (reference sequence).

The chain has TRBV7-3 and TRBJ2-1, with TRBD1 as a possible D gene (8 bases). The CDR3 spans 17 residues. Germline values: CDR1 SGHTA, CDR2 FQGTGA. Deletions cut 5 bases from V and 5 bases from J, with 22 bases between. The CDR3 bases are TGTGCCAGCAGCCCCCTCGGGGGGACAGGACCTAACAATGAGCAGTTCTTC. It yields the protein CASSPLGGTGPNNEQFF.

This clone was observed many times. Here the CDR3 reads CASSQAPRVTHNEQFF. CDR3 DNA sequence: TGCGCCAGCAGCCAAGCCCCCAGGGTAACCCACAATGAGCAGTTCTTC. The chain is built from TRBV4-1 and TRBJ2-1, with D perhaps matching TRBD1 (5 bases). The CDR3 runs to 16 residues. Germline lookup yields CDR1 MGHRA and CDR2 YSYEKL. The V end lost 1 base, the J end lost 5 bases, and 15 bases lay between the germline ends.

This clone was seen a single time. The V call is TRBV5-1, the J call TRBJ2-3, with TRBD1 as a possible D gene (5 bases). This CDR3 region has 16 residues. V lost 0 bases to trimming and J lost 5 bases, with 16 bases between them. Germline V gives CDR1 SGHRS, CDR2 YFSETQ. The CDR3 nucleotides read TGCGCCAGCAGCTTGGAAGGAAGACAGATACAAGATACGCAGTATTTT. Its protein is CASSLEGRQIQDTQYF.

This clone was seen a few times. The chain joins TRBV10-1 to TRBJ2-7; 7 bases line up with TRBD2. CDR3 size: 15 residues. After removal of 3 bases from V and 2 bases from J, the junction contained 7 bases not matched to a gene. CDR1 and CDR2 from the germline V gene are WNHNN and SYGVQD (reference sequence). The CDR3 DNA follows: TGCGCCAGCAGTGAAAAGTGGGAGGGGACCTACGAGCAGTACTTC. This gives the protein CASSEKWEGTYEQYF.

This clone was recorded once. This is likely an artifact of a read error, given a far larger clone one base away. CDR3 amino acids: CASSLSTSGSYNEQFF. The CDR3 bases are TGCGCCAGCAGCCTCTCGACTAGCGGGAGCTACAATGAGCAGTTCTTC. The chain carries TRBV4-3 and TRBJ2-1; 12 nucleotides line up with TRBD2. Germline CDR1 and CDR2: LGHNA and YSLEER. The CDR3 covers 16 residues. V gave up 4 bases and J gave up 3 bases; unmatched junction bases: 4.

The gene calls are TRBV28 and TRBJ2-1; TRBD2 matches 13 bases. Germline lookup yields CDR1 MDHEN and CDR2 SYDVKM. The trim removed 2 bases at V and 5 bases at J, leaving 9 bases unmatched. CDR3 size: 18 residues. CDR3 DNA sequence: TGTGCCAGCAGTTTACCAGAGGGACTAGCGGGATCACACAATGAGCAGTTCTTC. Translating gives CASSLPEGLAGSHNEQFF. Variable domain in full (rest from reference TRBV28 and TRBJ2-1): DVKVTQSSRYLVKRTGEKVFLECVQDMDHENMFWYRQDPGLGLRLIYFSYDVKMKEKGDIPEGYSVSREKKERFSLILESASTNQTSMYLCASSLPEGLAGSHNEQFFGPGTRLTVL.

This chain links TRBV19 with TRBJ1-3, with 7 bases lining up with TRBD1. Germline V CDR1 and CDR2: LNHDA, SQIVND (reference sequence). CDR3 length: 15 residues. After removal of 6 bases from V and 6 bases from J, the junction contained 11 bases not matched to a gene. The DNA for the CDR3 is TGTGCCAGTAGCCCCGACAGGGCAAGGGTAAACACCATATATTTT. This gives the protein CASSPDRARVNTIYF.

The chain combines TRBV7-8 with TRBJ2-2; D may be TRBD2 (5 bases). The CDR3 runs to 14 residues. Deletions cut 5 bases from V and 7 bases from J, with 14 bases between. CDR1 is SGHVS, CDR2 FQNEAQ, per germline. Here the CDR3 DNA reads TGTGCCAGCAGCCTAAGGCCTAGCTTCGGGGAGCTGTTTTTT. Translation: CASSLRPSFGELFF.

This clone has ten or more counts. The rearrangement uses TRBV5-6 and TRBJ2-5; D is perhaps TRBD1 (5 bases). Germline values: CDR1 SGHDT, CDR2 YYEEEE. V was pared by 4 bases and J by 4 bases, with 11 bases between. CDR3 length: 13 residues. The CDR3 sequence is CASSKRGGETQYF. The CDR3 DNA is TGTGCCAGCAGCAAAAGGGGTGGAGAGACCCAGTACTTC.

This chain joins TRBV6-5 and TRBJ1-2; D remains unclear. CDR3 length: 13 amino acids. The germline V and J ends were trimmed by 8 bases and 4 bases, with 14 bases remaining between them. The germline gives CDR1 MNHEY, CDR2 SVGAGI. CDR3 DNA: TGTGCCAGCTACCCACGGCTCTCCTATGGCTACACCTTC. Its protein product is CASYPRLSYGYTF.

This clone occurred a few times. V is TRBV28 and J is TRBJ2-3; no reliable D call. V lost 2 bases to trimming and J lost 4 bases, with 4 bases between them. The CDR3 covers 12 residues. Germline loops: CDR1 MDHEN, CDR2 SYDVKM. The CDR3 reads CASSLNSDTQYF. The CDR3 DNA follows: TGTGCCAGCAGTTTAAATTCAGATACGCAGTATTTT.

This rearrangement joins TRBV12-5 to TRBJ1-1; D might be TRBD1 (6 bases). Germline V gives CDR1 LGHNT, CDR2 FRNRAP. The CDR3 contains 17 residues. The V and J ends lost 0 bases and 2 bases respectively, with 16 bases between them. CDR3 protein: CASGLVTTDRLNTEAFF. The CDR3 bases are TGTGCTAGTGGTTTGGTAACGACAGACAGGCTAAACACTGAAGCTTTCTTT.

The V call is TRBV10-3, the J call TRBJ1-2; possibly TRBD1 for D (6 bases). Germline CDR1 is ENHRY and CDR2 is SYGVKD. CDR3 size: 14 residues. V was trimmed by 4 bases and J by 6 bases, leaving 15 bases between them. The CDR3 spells CAISGRGTIDGYTF. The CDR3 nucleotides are TGTGCCATCAGTGGGAGAGGGACAATTGATGGCTACACCTTC.

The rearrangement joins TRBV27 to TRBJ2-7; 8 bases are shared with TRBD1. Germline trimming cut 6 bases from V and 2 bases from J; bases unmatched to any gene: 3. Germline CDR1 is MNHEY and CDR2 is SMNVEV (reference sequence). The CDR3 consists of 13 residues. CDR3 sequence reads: CASRTTGAYEQYF. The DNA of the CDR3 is TGTGCCAGCAGAACGACAGGGGCCTACGAGCAGTACTTC.

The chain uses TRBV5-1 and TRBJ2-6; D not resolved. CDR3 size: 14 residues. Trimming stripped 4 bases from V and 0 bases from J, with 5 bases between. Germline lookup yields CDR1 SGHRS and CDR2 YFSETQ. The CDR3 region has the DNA TGCGCCAGCAGCCCATACTCTGGGGCCAACGTCCTGACTTTC. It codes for CASSPYSGANVLTF.

Here the CDR3 DNA reads TGTGCCAGCAGCTTCGGCTGGTTGAGTGAGCAGTTCTTC. As protein: CASSFGWLSEQFF. The chain carries TRBV7-3 and TRBJ2-1; D not resolved. Trimming removed 3 bases at V and 9 bases at J, with 12 bases between. In germline, CDR1 is SGHTA, CDR2 FQGTGA. The CDR3 has 13 amino acids. The whole variable domain, filled in from reference TRBV7-3 and TRBJ2-1, reads GAGVSQTPSNKVTEKGKYVELRCDPISGHTALYWYRQSLGQGPEFLIYFQGTGAADDSGLPNDRFFAVRPEGSVSTLKIQRTERGDSAVYLCASSFGWLSEQFFGPGTRLTVL.

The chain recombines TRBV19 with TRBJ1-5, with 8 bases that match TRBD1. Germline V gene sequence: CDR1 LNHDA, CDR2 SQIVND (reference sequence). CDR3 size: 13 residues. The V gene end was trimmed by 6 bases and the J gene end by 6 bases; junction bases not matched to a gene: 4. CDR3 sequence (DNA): TGTGCCAGTAGCCCGGACAGGGTTCAGCCCCAGCATTTT. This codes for CASSPDRVQPQHF.

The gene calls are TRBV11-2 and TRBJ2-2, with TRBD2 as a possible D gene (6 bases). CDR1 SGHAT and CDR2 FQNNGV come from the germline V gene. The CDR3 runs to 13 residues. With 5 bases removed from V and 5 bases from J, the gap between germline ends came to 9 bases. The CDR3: CASSQTSTGELFF. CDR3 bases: TGTGCCAGCAGCCAGACTAGTACCGGGGAGCTGTTTTTT. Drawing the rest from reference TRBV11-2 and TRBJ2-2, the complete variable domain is EAGVAQSPRYKIIEKRQSVAFWCNPISGHATLYWYQQILGQGPKLLIQFQNNGVVDDSQLPKDRFSAERLKGVDSTLKIQPAKLEDSAVYLCASSQTSTGELFFGEGSRLTVL.

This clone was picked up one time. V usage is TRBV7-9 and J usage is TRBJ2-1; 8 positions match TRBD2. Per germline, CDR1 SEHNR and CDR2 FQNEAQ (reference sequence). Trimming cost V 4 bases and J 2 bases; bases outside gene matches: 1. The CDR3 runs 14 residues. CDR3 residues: CASSSGLAYNEQFF. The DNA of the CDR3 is TGTGCCAGCAGCTCGGGACTAGCCTACAATGAGCAGTTCTTC.

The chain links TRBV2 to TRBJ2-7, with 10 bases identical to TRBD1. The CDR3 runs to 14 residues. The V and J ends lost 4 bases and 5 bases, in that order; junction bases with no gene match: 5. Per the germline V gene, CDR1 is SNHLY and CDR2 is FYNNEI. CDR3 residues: CASSGDRGRHEQYF. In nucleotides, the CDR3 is TGTGCCAGCAGTGGCGACAGGGGGCGACACGAGCAGTACTTC.

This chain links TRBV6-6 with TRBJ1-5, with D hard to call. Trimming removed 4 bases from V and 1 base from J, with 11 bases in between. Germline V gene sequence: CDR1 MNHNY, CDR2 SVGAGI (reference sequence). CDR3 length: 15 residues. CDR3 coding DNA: TGTGCCAGCAGTTTGGTCCAGTTGAGCAATCAGCCCCAGCATTTT. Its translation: CASSLVQLSNQPQHF.

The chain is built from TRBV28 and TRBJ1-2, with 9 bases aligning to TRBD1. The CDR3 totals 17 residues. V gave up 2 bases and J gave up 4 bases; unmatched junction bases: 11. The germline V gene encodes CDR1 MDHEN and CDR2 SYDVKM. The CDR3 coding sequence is TGTGCCAGCAGTTTACCCCCCTGGGGACAGGGCGGCTATGGCTACACCTTC. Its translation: CASSLPPWGQGGYGYTF.

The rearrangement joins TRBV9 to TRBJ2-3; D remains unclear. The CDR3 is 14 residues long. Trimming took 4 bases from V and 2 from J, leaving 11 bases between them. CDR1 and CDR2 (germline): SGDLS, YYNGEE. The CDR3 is CASSPGSNTDTQYF. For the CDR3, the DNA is TGTGCCAGCAGCCCCGGCTCCAACACAGATACGCAGTATTTT.

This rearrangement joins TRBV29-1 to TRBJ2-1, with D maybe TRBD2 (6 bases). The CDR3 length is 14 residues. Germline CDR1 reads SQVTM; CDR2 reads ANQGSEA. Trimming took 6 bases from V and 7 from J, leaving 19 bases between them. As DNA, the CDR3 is TGCAGCGTCGCCGGACCGACTAGGTCGAATGAGCAGTTCTTC. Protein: CSVAGPTRSNEQFF.